This T cell receptor (beta chain) was obtained from a study of blood T cell repertoires in COVID-19. Overall study context: There were acute and convalescent COVID-19 samples, and they came from the United States, Italy and Spain. Nucleic acid was either cDNA or gDNA, and it came from T cells, B-cell-depleted T cells, or PBMCs.

The CDR3 has 16 residues. CDR1 LNHDA and CDR2 SQIVND come from the germline V gene (reference sequence). The V gene end was trimmed by 5 bases and the J gene end by 0 bases; junction bases not matched to a gene: 8. In the study's own analysis: Reference gene primer amplification gave estimated nucleated cell counts. Here immunoSEQ multiplex PCR was the method, and the copy in TCRdb shows in-frame clones only, minus some. The D gene and trimming were derived from the DNA, and the V and J assignments and clone size from that table. The repertoire holds roughly 30,000 clones, with 85% to 90% as singletons.

The gene calls are TRBV19 and TRBJ1-1; 8 bases fit TRBD1. The material sequenced was peripheral blood. This TCR was sampled from a man in his 60s with active COVID-19. The CDR3 nucleotides read TGTGCCAGTAGTCTGAGACAGGGGCCGGTGAACACTGAAGCTTTCTTT. Translating it yields CASSLRQGPVNTEAFF.